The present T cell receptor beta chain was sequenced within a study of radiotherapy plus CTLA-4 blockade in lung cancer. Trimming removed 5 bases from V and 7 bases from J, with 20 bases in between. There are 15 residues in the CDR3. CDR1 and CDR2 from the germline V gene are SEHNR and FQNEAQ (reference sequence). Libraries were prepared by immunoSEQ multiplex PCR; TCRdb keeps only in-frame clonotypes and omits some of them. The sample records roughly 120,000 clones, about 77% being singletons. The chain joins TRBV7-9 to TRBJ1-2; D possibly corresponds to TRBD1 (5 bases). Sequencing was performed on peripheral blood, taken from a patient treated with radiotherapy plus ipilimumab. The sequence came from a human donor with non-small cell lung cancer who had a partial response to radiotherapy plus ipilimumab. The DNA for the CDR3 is TGTGCCAGCAGCCCCTCTGGGGCGGGATCACGTGGCTACACCTTC. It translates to CASSPSGAGSRGYTF.